The clone carrying this TCR beta chain was counted a few times. Its cognate antigen is unknown. The entry originates in a study of identical twins. Study conclusions and caveats: Whereas memory repertoires showed no such difference, abundant cord blood beta clonotypes carried fewer insertions. Conclusions rested on cross-sectional statistics rather than following the same donors. Surplus twin overlap in beta out-of-frame sequences was less pronounced.

The V segment lost 6 bases and the J segment 0 bases; nucleotides outside the gene matches: 8. Per germline, CDR1 SGHAT and CDR2 FQNNGV. This CDR3 has 16 residues. TCRdb fed the 5' RACE reads into MiXCR, producing one record per CDR3 protein. This table has approximately 550,000 distinct CDR3 sequences, approximately 20% appearing once. These sequences were also reported in another study, on yellow fever vaccine responses in identical twins.

This TCR was recovered from a woman in her late teens or twenties in good health. The chain combines TRBV11-2 with TRBJ2-3; 8 positions agree with TRBD1. The sequenced sample consisted of CD4+ T cells sorted from blood. CDR3 nucleotide sequence: TGTGCCAGCAGAACCCCCGGGACAGGAAGCACAGATACGCAGTATTTT. Its translation: CASRTPGTGSTDTQYF.